This TCR beta chain was sequenced in a study of CD8 T cells in ankylosing spondylitis. Making the TCR beta libraries involved quantitative 5'-RACE with molecular barcodes. One entry per CDR3 protein results from TCRdb running MiXCR on the 5' RACE reads. This table holds about 150,000 distinct CDR3 sequences, more than 5.5% found once. The sample holds a few counts of this clonotype. The germline V and J ends were trimmed by 3 bases and 3 bases, with 15 bases remaining between them. The CDR3 runs 15 residues. The germline V gene has CDR1 GTSNPN and CDR2 SVGIG (reference sequence). This TCR came from a female donor with ankylosing spondylitis or in good health (not recorded which). The specimen sequenced was blood, either unsorted or a sorted T cell fraction (not recorded which). The chain combines TRBV30 with TRBJ2-1, with D maybe TRBD2 (6 bases). The CDR3: CAWRVRGLGYNEQFF. The CDR3 region has the DNA TGTGCCTGGAGGGTCCGGGGGTTGGGCTACAATGAGCAGTTCTTC.